This passage covers 6 T cell receptor beta chains from one sample sequenced in a study of blood T cells in healthy people across ages. A second about 7 to 11 cycle PCR used barcoded and J-beta primers. One entry per CDR3 protein results from TCRdb running MiXCR on the 5' RACE reads. This table has some 1.5 million distinct CDR3 sequences, roughly 27% appearing once. Sequenced material: blood. The receptors come from a woman aged 25 to 39 in good health.

The chain recombines TRBV7-9 with TRBJ2-3; a possible D gene is TRBD2 (6 bases). Germline V gene data show CDR1 as SEHNR and CDR2 as FQNEAQ (reference sequence). Trimming shortened V by 3 bases and J by 1 base, and 11 bases separated the two germline ends. CDR3 length: 15 amino acids. The CDR3 DNA reads as TGTGCCAGCAGCTTCACTAGCATAGGCACAGATACGCAGTATTTT. Translating it yields CASSFTSIGTDTQYF.

This clonotype was detected only a few times. The junction departs from the called germline gene at one end, perhaps through a read error. V usage is TRBV6-2 or TRBV6-3 and J usage is TRBJ2-1, with D possibly being TRBD2 (5 bases). CDR1 is MNHEY and CDR2 is SVGEGT in the germline V gene. The CDR3 has 14 residues. The CDR3 protein is CASRRAAGYNEQFF. In DNA, the CDR3 is TGTGCCAGCAGACGCGCCGCGGGTTACAATGAGCAGTTCTTT.

This clonotype has ten or more counts. The chain joins TRBV7-6 to TRBJ2-7, with TRBD1 as a possible D gene (6 bases). In germline, CDR1 is SGHVS, CDR2 FNYEAQ. The CDR3 is 15 amino acids. The germline V and J ends were trimmed by 0 bases and 0 bases, with 9 bases remaining between them. The CDR3: CASSLATGPSYEQYF. CDR3 bases: TGTGCCAGCAGCTTAGCGACAGGACCCTCCTACGAGCAGTACTTC.

Details on this clonotype: A much larger clone lies one base from this, so it may be a read error. The V and J genes are TRBV20-1 and TRBJ2-3; TRBD2 aligns across 8 bases. This CDR3 region has 14 residues. Germline assignment: CDR1 DFQATT and CDR2 SNEGSKA (reference sequence). The DNA for the CDR3 is TGCAGTGCTAGAATTAGCGGGACCACAGATATGCAGTATTTT. As protein: CSARISGTTDMQYF.

The DNA for the CDR3 is TGTGCCAGCAGCCAAGAATCGGCGGATACGCAGTATTTT. This translates into CASSQESADTQYF. The rearrangement links TRBV14 to TRBJ2-3; D uncertain. The CDR3 has 13 residues. Germline V lookup: CDR1 SGHDN, CDR2 FVKESK. Trimming shortened V by 0 bases and J by 6 bases, and 7 bases separated the two germline ends.

This sequence joins TRBV6-6 and TRBJ2-7; D gene uncertain. The J call may be in error: the DNA end matches TRBJ2-5 better. This CDR3 has 15 amino acids. Germline CDR1 reads MNHNY; CDR2 reads SVGAGI (reference sequence). CDR3 protein: CASSASLNGRETQYF. CDR3 DNA: TGTGCCAGCAGTGCATCTCTGAATGGGCGAGAGACCCAGTACTTC.